The 2 T cell receptor beta chains listed next were all sequenced from one sample in a study of blood T cell repertoires in COVID-19. TCRdb's table, derived via immunoSEQ multiplex PCR, lists solely in-frame clones and lacks some. The top ten clones hold about 2.2% of a sample with roughly 120,000 clones, over 80% of them seen once. Source material: peripheral blood. These receptors were taken from a man aged 25-45 years with acute or convalescent COVID-19.

This sequence joins TRBV12-3 or TRBV12-4 and TRBJ2-1; 7 bases fit TRBD1. CDR3 length: 13 residues. V lost 7 bases to trimming and J lost 8 bases; unmatched junction nucleotides: 8. The CDR3 protein is CASTSTGLHEQFF. The CDR3 DNA reads as TGTGCCAGCACCTCGACAGGGCTGCATGAGCAGTTCTTC.

The V gene is TRBV30, the J gene TRBJ1-1; D perhaps matches TRBD1 (6 bases). CDR1 and CDR2 from the germline V gene are GTSNPN and SVGIG (reference sequence). The CDR3 covers 12 residues. V lost 0 bases and J 5 bases, leaving 7 bases between the germline ends. Written as DNA, the CDR3 is TGTGCCTGGAGTGTACAGGGTACTGAAGCTTTCTTT. It specifies CAWSVQGTEAFF.